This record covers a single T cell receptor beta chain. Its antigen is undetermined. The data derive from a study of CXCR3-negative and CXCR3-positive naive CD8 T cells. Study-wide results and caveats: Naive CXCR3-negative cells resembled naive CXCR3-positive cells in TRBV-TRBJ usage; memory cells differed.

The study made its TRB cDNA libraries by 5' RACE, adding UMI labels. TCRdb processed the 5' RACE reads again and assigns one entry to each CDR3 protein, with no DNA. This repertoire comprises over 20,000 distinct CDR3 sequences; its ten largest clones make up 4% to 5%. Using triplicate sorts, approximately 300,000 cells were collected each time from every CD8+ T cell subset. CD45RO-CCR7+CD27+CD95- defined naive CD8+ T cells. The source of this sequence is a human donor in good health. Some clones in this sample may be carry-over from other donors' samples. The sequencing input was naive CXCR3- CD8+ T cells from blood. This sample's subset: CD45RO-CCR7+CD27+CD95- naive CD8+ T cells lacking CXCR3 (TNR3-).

This CDR3 reads CASSKAGSSGGPRYTGELFF. The rearrangement uses TRBV21-1 and TRBJ2-2; the TCRdb call, TRBD2, lacks DNA for checking. TRBV21-1 is given as a pseudogene. The CDR3 is 20 amino acids.